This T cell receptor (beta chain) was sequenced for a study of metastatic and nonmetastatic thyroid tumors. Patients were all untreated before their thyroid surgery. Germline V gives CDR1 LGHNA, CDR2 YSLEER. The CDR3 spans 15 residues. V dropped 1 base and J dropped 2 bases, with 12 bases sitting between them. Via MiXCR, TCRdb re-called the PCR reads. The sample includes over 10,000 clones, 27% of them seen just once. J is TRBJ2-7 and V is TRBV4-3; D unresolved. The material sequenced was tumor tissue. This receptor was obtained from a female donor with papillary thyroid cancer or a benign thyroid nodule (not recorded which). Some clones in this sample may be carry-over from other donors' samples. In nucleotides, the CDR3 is TGCGCCAGCAGCCAAGGAGTGCTTAACGCCTACGAGCAGTACTTC. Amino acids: CASSQGVLNAYEQYF.